This T cell receptor (beta chain) was observed in a study of T cell responses to AZD1222 COVID-19 vaccine. General study points: Two doses of AZD1222 preceded a rise in Spike-specific TCR breadth and depth. Baseline serology detected seropositivity in only 6 or 7 AZD1222 recipients. Clonal diversity was possibly underestimated, and the donors were mostly white British, with more females.

Assay: immunoSEQ multiplex PCR; the TCRdb copy retains only in-frame clones and omits some. The data show around 110,000 clones, with 87% seen just once and approximately 4.8% held by the top ten. Germline values: CDR1 LNHDA, CDR2 SQIVND (reference sequence). V gave up 5 bases and J gave up 1 base; unmatched junction bases: 3. The CDR3 has 14 residues. A remark on this clone: Its target is not known.

Source: peripheral blood, taken 28 days after the second AZD1222 dose. The TCR originated in an adult who received the AZD1222 COVID-19 vaccine. The V and J genes are TRBV19 and TRBJ2-3, with TRBD2 identical over 7 bases. The CDR3 region has the DNA TGTGCCAGTAGTGGGGGAGGGGGCACAGATACGCAGTATTTT. Protein sequence: CASSGGGGTDTQYF. The full variable domain, with the rest looked up from reference TRBV19 and TRBJ2-3, is DGGITQSPKYLFRKEGQNVTLSCEQNLNHDAMYWYRQDPGQGLRLIYYSQIVNDFQKGDIAEGYSVSREKKESFPLTVTSAQKNPTAFYLCASSGGGGTDTQYFGPGTRLTVL.